A selection of T cell receptor beta chains follows, all from one sample in a study of metastatic and nonmetastatic thyroid tumors. TCRdb reprocessed the PCR reads via MiXCR. The repertoire includes around 24,000 clones, approximately 13% of them detected once, and 17% sits in the top ten. The sample was blood. The source of these receptors is a female donor with papillary thyroid cancer or a benign thyroid nodule (not recorded which). Some clones in this sample may be carry-over from other donors' samples. Each CDR3 is given without its conserved first and last residue. Each record gives: CDR3 length, J gene, V gene, CDR3 protein.

11	TRBJ2-1	TRBV6-2/TRBV6-3	ASSFTQSVEQF
13	TRBJ2-1	TRBV4-2	ASSQPEEFYNEQF
16	TRBJ2-1	TRBV11-1	ASSLAFELAGGPGEQF
14	TRBJ2-1	TRBV7-6	ASSSGLAGGYNEQF
10	TRBJ2-5	TRBV3-1	ASSQDVETQY
13	TRBJ2-3	TRBV11-2	ASSYGTGNTDTQY
12	TRBJ2-2	TRBV7-2	ASSSSGGTGELF
10	TRBJ2-1	TRBV6-2/TRBV6-3	ASSQIGDEQF
14	TRBJ2-6	TRBV19	ASSTQSVSGANVLT
13	TRBJ1-6	TRBV19	ASSAYQGANSPLH
10	TRBJ2-7	TRBV5-5	ASSLGPGEQY